These 28 T cell receptor beta chains share one sample of origin, sequenced in a study of shared clonotypes between healthy human individuals. TCRdb's table, derived via immunoSEQ multiplex PCR, lists solely in-frame clones and lacks some. The sample carries around 560,000 clones, 85% to 95% recorded once. Naive CD8 cells comprised CD45RO-negative, CCR7-positively selected cells, excluding terminally differentiated effector memory CD45RA+ cells. Input material: naive CD8+ T cells sorted from blood. The receptors shown here come from a woman aged 25 to 39 in good health.

This chain joins TRBV19 and TRBJ2-7, with TRBD1 matching over 7 bases. Per germline, CDR1 LNHDA and CDR2 SQIVND (reference sequence). The V and J ends lost 4 bases and 2 bases, in that order; junction bases with no gene match: 14. The CDR3 extends over 17 amino acids. The CDR3 sequence is CASSTRTGQGIPYEQYF. In DNA, the CDR3 is TGTGCCAGTAGTACTAGGACAGGCCAGGGAATACCCTACGAGCAGTACTTC.

The chain has TRBV6-1 and TRBJ2-7; 7 positions match TRBD1. Germline CDR1 MNHNS, CDR2 SASEGT. The CDR3 spans 14 residues. V lost 7 bases to trimming and J lost 0 bases; unmatched junction nucleotides: 6. The CDR3 loop is CASTGGGSSYEQYF. The CDR3 nucleotides read TGTGCCAGCACAGGGGGTGGCAGCTCCTACGAGCAGTACTTC.

This sequence joins TRBV11-3 and TRBJ2-7, with 7 bases fitting TRBD2. Trimming took 3 bases from V and 2 from J; bases not matched to a gene: 7. This CDR3 has 15 residues. CDR1 SGHNT and CDR2 YENEEA come from the germline V gene. The CDR3 sequence: CASSFSSGPTYEQYF. Written as DNA, the CDR3 is TGTGCCAGCAGCTTCTCTAGCGGACCAACCTACGAGCAGTACTTC.

This chain joins TRBV2 and TRBJ2-5, with 12 nucleotides matching TRBD1. With 7 bases clipped from V and 5 bases from J, the junction kept 8 bases outside the gene matches. Germline assignment: CDR1 SNHLY and CDR2 FYNNEI. The CDR3 runs 15 residues. The CDR3, as DNA: TGTGCCAGCACCGGGACAGGGGGCGAGTTGGAGACCCAGTACTTC. Translation: CASTGTGGELETQYF.

In its sample, this clone was seen once. Other DNA sequences in this specimen translate into the identical CDR3. This chain connects TRBV28 to TRBJ1-5; D might be TRBD1 (6 bases). CDR1 and CDR2 (germline): MDHEN, SYDVKM. V was clipped by 6 bases and J by 1 base, with 10 bases between them. The CDR3 totals 14 residues. CDR3 sequence reads: CASSPQGSNQPQHF. CDR3 coding DNA: TGTGCCAGCAGCCCTCAGGGGAGCAATCAGCCCCAGCATTTT. Full variable domain (remainder filled in from reference TRBV28 and TRBJ1-5): DVKVTQSSRYLVKRTGEKVFLECVQDMDHENMFWYRQDPGLGLRLIYFSYDVKMKEKGDIPEGYSVSREKKERFSLILESASTNQTSMYLCASSPQGSNQPQHFGDGTRLSIL.

J is TRBJ2-3 and V is TRBV14, with 9 bases fitting TRBD2. CDR3 length: 17 residues. V shed 1 base, J shed 2 bases, and the junction held 7 bases outside the gene matches. Germline V gene sequence: CDR1 SGHDN, CDR2 FVKESK. This chain's CDR3 is CASSQALAGVPTDTQYF. The CDR3 bases are TGTGCCAGCAGCCAAGCACTAGCGGGCGTACCCACAGATACGCAGTATTTT. Full variable domain (missing parts from reference TRBV14 and TRBJ2-3): EAGVTQFPSHSVIEKGQTVTLRCDPISGHDNLYWYRRVMGKEIKFLLHFVKESKQDESGMPNNRFLAERTGGTYSTLKVQPAELEDSGVYFCASSQALAGVPTDTQYFGPGTRLTVL.

V gene TRBV9 combines with J gene TRBJ1-5; a possible D gene is TRBD1 (5 bases). Germline CDR1 reads SGDLS; CDR2 reads YYNGEE. V was shortened by 0 bases and J by 6 bases, with 10 bases between the two germline ends. The CDR3 sequence is 14 residues long. Here the CDR3 reads CASSVGPGGQPQHF. The CDR3 DNA sequence: TGTGCCAGCAGCGTAGGACCCGGGGGTCAGCCCCAGCATTTT.

The gene calls are TRBV7-8 and TRBJ2-1, with D maybe TRBD2 (6 bases). Trimming took off 10 bases at V and 6 bases at J, with 7 bases between the two ends. The CDR3 length is 10 residues. CDR1 and CDR2 from the germline V gene are SGHVS and FQNEAQ. The CDR3 spells CATGGNEQFF. The CDR3 DNA follows: TGTGCCACCGGGGGCAATGAGCAGTTCTTC.

The chain has TRBV28 and TRBJ2-7; a possible D gene is TRBD2 (6 bases). Germline V gene data show CDR1 as MDHEN and CDR2 as SYDVKM. With 4 bases removed from V and 3 bases from J, the gap between germline ends came to 13 bases. The CDR3 totals 14 residues. CDR3 in amino acids: CASSSVAENYEQYF. CDR3 sequence (DNA): TGTGCCAGCAGTTCCGTAGCGGAAAACTACGAGCAGTACTTC.

As to this clone: Other DNA sequences of this sample code for an identical CDR3. The chain employs TRBV7-9 and TRBJ2-7; D ambiguous. Germline V gene sequence: CDR1 SEHNR, CDR2 FQNEAQ (reference sequence). CDR3 length: 12 amino acids. V lost 1 base, J lost 2 bases, and 3 bases lay in between. The CDR3: CASSLGAYEQYF. As DNA, the CDR3 is TGTGCCAGCAGCTTAGGGGCCTACGAGCAGTACTTC.

The chain employs TRBV15 and TRBJ1-2; TRBD1 matches at 9 bases. Germline loops: CDR1 LNHNV, CDR2 YYDKDF (reference sequence). The CDR3 contains 14 residues. Unmatched junction bases numbered 7, after V lost 5 bases and J lost 6 bases. The CDR3 reads CATSSGTGRDGYTF. DNA of the CDR3: TGTGCCACCAGCTCCGGGACAGGGAGAGATGGCTACACCTTC.

V and J are TRBV6-5 and TRBJ2-7; TRBD1 matches at 7 bases. Germline loops: CDR1 MNHEY, CDR2 SVGAGI. The CDR3 is 14 residues long. The trim removed 2 bases at V and 3 bases at J, leaving 4 bases unmatched. The CDR3 loop is CASSYVGQFYEQYF. In DNA form, the CDR3 reads TGTGCCAGCAGTTACGTGGGACAGTTCTACGAGCAGTACTTC.

This rearrangement joins TRBV6-4 to TRBJ2-3; D ambiguous. Germline assignment: CDR1 MRHNA and CDR2 SNTAGT. V lost 4 bases and J 5 bases, leaving 7 bases between the germline ends. The CDR3 contains 12 residues. The chain's CDR3 is CASSASGDTQYF. In DNA form, the CDR3 reads TGTGCCAGCAGTGCTTCTGGAGATACGCAGTATTTT.

This chain uses TRBV5-1 with TRBJ2-7; D remains unclear. Trimming took 0 bases from V and 0 from J, leaving 7 bases between them. Germline assignment: CDR1 SGHRS and CDR2 YFSETQ. The CDR3 is 14 amino acids. DNA for the CDR3: TGCGCCAGCAGCTTGGCCTCCAACTCCTACGAGCAGTACTTC. Its protein product is CASSLASNSYEQYF.

The chain couples TRBV5-1 to TRBJ2-7; no reliable D call. V gave up 4 bases and J gave up 5 bases, with 19 bases separating them. The CDR3 loop spans 15 amino acids. The germline gives CDR1 SGHRS, CDR2 YFSETQ. CDR3 sequence reads: CASSTEGRRFDEQYF. In nucleotides, the CDR3 is TGCGCCAGCAGCACTGAAGGCAGGCGTTTTGACGAGCAGTACTTC.

The chain has TRBV19 and TRBJ1-1; D is unclear. The CDR3 has 14 amino acids. Trimming took 1 base from V and 5 from J, leaving 11 bases between them. Germline CDR1 reads LNHDA; CDR2 reads SQIVND (reference sequence). CDR3 nucleotides: TGTGCCAGTAGTATAGCACTTTCGGGGACTGAAGCTTTCTTT. As protein: CASSIALSGTEAFF.

This chain links TRBV19 with TRBJ2-5, with TRBD2 matching 7 bases. After removal of 2 bases from V and 3 bases from J, the junction contained 3 bases not matched to a gene. The CDR3 length is 14 residues. Germline CDR1 reads LNHDA; CDR2 reads SQIVND (reference sequence). In DNA form, the CDR3 reads TGTGCCAGTAGTATAAGTCTAGCGGAAGAGACCCAGTACTTC. It encodes CASSISLAEETQYF.

The chain couples TRBV6-6 to TRBJ2-7, with TRBD1 matching 9 bases. Germline lookup yields CDR1 MNHNY and CDR2 SVGAGI (reference sequence). V lost 0 bases, J lost 4 bases, and 1 base stayed unmatched. This CDR3 spans 14 amino acids. This CDR3 is CASSYSTGGYEQYF. The CDR3 DNA follows: TGTGCCAGCAGTTACTCGACAGGGGGTTACGAGCAGTACTTC.

The chain combines TRBV2 with TRBJ2-3; no definite D call. CDR1 and CDR2 (germline): SNHLY, FYNNEI. The length of the CDR3 is 14 residues. V was cut by 3 bases and J by 2 bases, with 9 bases left in between. Here the CDR3 DNA reads TGTGCCAGCAGTGAGGTGTCCTACACAGATACGCAGTATTTT. Protein sequence: CASSEVSYTDTQYF.

As DNA, the CDR3 is TGCGCCAGCAGCTGGGGACAGGGATCCGATAATTCACCCCTCCACTTT. Translation gives CASSWGQGSDNSPLHF. The chain is built from TRBV5-1 and TRBJ1-6; 9 bases map to TRBD1. Germline-derived CDR1 and CDR2 are SGHRS and YFSETQ. V was pared by 3 bases and J by 5 bases, with 6 bases of the junction left unmatched. The CDR3 contains 16 residues.

The V call is TRBV5-1, the J call TRBJ2-3; 14 bases fit TRBD2. Germline lookup yields CDR1 SGHRS and CDR2 YFSETQ. The CDR3 loop spans 16 amino acids. With V trimmed by 1 base and J by 5 bases, 3 bases remained unmatched. The CDR3 reads CASSLRLAGGQDTQYF. CDR3 in DNA: TGCGCCAGCAGCTTGCGACTAGCGGGAGGGCAAGATACGCAGTATTTT.

As regards this clone: Other DNA sequences in the sample encode the same CDR3. The chain uses TRBV28 and TRBJ2-2, with D unclear. V gave up 3 bases and J gave up 4 bases, with 9 bases separating them. CDR1 is MDHEN, CDR2 SYDVKM, per germline. CDR3 size: 14 residues. CDR3 coding DNA: TGTGCCAGCAGTTTTCGGCAGTCCACCGGGGAGCTGTTTTTT. Translating gives CASSFRQSTGELFF.

The chain couples TRBV28 to TRBJ1-2, with 9 nucleotides matching TRBD1. Trimming at V came to 7 bases and at J to 4 bases, leaving 16 bases not matched to a gene. The CDR3 loop spans 17 amino acids. Germline V gene lookup returns CDR1 MDHEN and CDR2 SYDVKM. CDR3 nucleotide sequence: TGTGCCAGCATTGATAGGGACAGGGTCTATTCTCTCTATGGCTACACCTTC. Protein product: CASIDRDRVYSLYGYTF.

The V call is TRBV4-2, the J call TRBJ2-7, with D possibly being TRBD2 (6 bases). There are 12 residues in the CDR3. Trimming took off 4 bases at V and 6 bases at J, with 10 bases between the two ends. Germline values: CDR1 LGHNA, CDR2 YNFKEQ. The CDR3 DNA reads as TGTGCCAGCAGCCGACTAGGTCGCGAGCAGTACTTC. This translates into CASSRLGREQYF.

The V gene is TRBV27, the J gene TRBJ2-1; 10 bases map to TRBD1. The CDR3 loop spans 14 amino acids. V lost 3 bases and J lost 7; bases outside the gene matches: 3. Germline CDR1 and CDR2: MNHEY and SMNVEV (reference sequence). Written as DNA, the CDR3 is TGTGCCAGCAGTTTGGACAGGGGGGGGAATGAGCAGTTCTTC. Protein sequence: CASSLDRGGNEQFF.

V is TRBV4-1 and J is TRBJ1-5; 7 bases line up with TRBD1. Germline lookup yields CDR1 MGHRA and CDR2 YSYEKL. The CDR3 covers 14 residues. V gave up 4 bases and J gave up 3 bases; unmatched junction bases: 3. The CDR3 DNA reads as TGCGCCAGCAGCCTCGGGACAGTCAATCAGCCCCAGCATTTT. It encodes CASSLGTVNQPQHF.

The rearrangement uses TRBV2 and TRBJ2-1; 7 bases are shared with TRBD1. CDR3 length: 14 residues. J gave up 4 bases and V 8 bases, and 8 bases lay outside the gene matches. CDR1 and CDR2 (germline): SNHLY, FYNNEI. This chain's CDR3 is CASYGTEMYNEQFF. The DNA of the CDR3 is TGTGCCAGCTACGGGACAGAAATGTACAATGAGCAGTTCTTC.

The chain joins TRBV13 to TRBJ2-1; D not certain. Germline V lookup: CDR1 PRHDT, CDR2 FYEKMQ (reference sequence). The V gene lost 2 bases and the J gene lost 5 bases, with 10 bases spanning the gap. The CDR3 is made up of 14 amino acids. The CDR3 coding sequence is TGTGCCAGCAGCTTAATAACGACAAACAATGAGCAGTTCTTC. Its protein product is CASSLITTNNEQFF.